This T cell receptor (beta chain) is from a study of cytotoxic CD8 clonotypes in ibrutinib-treated CLL. Overall study context: The taking of response samples occurred after a median roughly twelve months of treatment, with a range of 6 to 36. Findings of the study overall: Public clonotypes, found uncommonly, either contracted or stayed stable on treatment.

Of note for this clone: Its antigen remains unknown.

This CDR3 has 14 amino acids. Germline-derived CDR1 and CDR2 are MNHEY and SVGAGI. The V end was cut by 0 bases, the J end by 1 base, with 6 bases between. Sequencing used immunoSEQ multiplex PCR; TCRdb keeps in-frame clones, though not all of them. Of around 250,000 clones in the sample, roughly 70% were seen once. J is TRBJ1-1 and V is TRBV6-5; D gene ambiguous. This clonotype was obtained from a human donor with chronic lymphocytic leukemia. The sequences come from PBMCs, collected after 24 months of ibrutinib treatment. The DNA for the CDR3 is TGTGCCAGCAGTTACTCGGACCAGAACACTGAAGCTTTCTTT. It encodes CASSYSDQNTEAFF.